This T cell receptor (beta chain) was captured in a study of spatial heterogeneity in lung cancer. The wider study: Among detected sequences, beta-chain ones consistently exceeded alpha-chain ones in number.

TCRdb processed the 5' RACE reads anew with MiXCR; each CDR3 protein has one entry. The data contain over 45,000 distinct CDR3 sequences, under 6% of them seen just once; the ten biggest clones take up over 8.5%. The time point denotes: sample taken at primary tumor resection. Whole RNA obtained from tumor, nontumor lung or frozen PBMC underwent sequencing without sorting. There are 17 residues in the CDR3. Germline values: CDR1 SGHRS, CDR2 YFSETQ. The ends lost 0 bases at V and 6 bases at J; junction bases unmatched: 10. General observations from the study: Whereas they appeared in blood less at follow-up, ubiquitous expanded tumor TCRs appeared there more at resection.

This clonotype was counted a few times. Its antigen remains unidentified. J is TRBJ2-3 and V is TRBV5-1, with 10 bases matching TRBD2. The sample in question was PBMCs, obtained at surgery. The source is a male donor with early-stage non-small cell lung cancer. The CDR3 reads CASSLEPSGSTLDTQYF. In nucleotides, the CDR3 is TGCGCCAGCAGCTTGGAGCCTAGCGGGAGTACTTTGGATACGCAGTATTTT.